This TCR beta chain is drawn from a study of regulatory T cells in long-lasting Graves disease. Study-wide findings and caveats: Persistent disease was associated with favored TRBV28 usage and with favored use of TRBJ1-2 and TRBJ2-5.

This clonotype appeared a few times. The antigen is undetermined. CDR3-region Arm-PCR and iRepertoire HTBI primers produced the TCR beta libraries. In TCRdb, the multiplex PCR reads were re-called with MiXCR into one record per CDR3 protein. The table lists about 430,000 distinct CDR3 sequences, 15% of them singletons, with 7.8% in the top ten. This CDR3 region has 16 residues. The germline gives CDR1 LGHNA, CDR2 YSLEER. Trimming took off 0 bases at V and 4 bases at J, with 15 bases between the two ends. The time point is: newly diagnosed GD, antithyroid drugs for less than 3 months. The TCR library was made from RNA extracted from PBMCs. The sample also formed part of further work on T cells in Graves' hyperthyroidism and ophthalmopathy. Per that study: In making diagnoses, clinical symptoms, serum thyroxine and TRAb, thyroid ultrasound and orbital computed tomography were all used.

The sequence derives from a woman aged 35 to 49 with Graves disease. The chain has TRBV4-3 and TRBJ2-5; D might be TRBD1 (5 bases). Source: peripheral blood mononuclear cells (PBMCs), taken at new diagnosis, from a patient treated with antithyroid drugs. This CDR3 reads CASSQDDSQGAETQYF. DNA of the CDR3: TGCGCCAGCAGCCAAGATGATTCCCAAGGGGCAGAGACCCAGTACTTC.